This is a list of T cell receptor beta chains from one sample in a study of control samples from healthy donors and cancer patients. The repertoire was sequenced with immunoSEQ multiplex PCR; TCRdb's copy has only in-frame clones and lacks some. The data show some 250,000 clones, about four fifths seen once. Specimen: PBMCs. The receptors stem from a woman aged 60 to 75 with lung cancer. The CDR3 runs from the conserved cysteine through the conserved F or W. Each record gives: clone size, V gene, J gene, D gene, CDR3 protein, CDR3 DNA. D genes are given only for firm matches. Not every row has a clone size; where given, it reads once, few, many or a size class.

abundance: once
v_gene: TRBV18
j_gene: TRBJ2-7
d_gene: NA
CDR3aa: CASSPQGYGQYF
CDR3nt: TGTGCCAGCTCACCACAGGGTTACGGGCAGTACTTC

abundance: NA
v_gene: TRBV19
j_gene: TRBJ1-6
d_gene: NA
CDR3aa: CASSIERRGSPLHF
CDR3nt: TGTGCCAGTAGTATTGAACGGCGAGGCTCACCCCTCCACTTT

abundance: few
v_gene: TRBV19
j_gene: TRBJ2-1
d_gene: NA
CDR3aa: CASSIAAGSYNEQFF
CDR3nt: TGTGCCAGTAGTATAGCGGCGGGGTCCTACAATGAGCAGTTCTTC

abundance: NA
v_gene: TRBV28
j_gene: TRBJ2-5
d_gene: NA
CDR3aa: CASSSGRSWGGQRETQYF
CDR3nt: TGTGCCAGCAGTTCAGGCAGGTCGTGGGGTGGCCAGCGGGAGACCCAGTACTTC

abundance: NA
v_gene: TRBV10-3
j_gene: TRBJ2-1
d_gene: NA
CDR3aa: CALRAGGGGTGSNEQFF
CDR3nt: TGCGCCCTCCGTGCGGGGGGCGGGGGGACAGGGTCGAATGAGCAGTTCTTC

abundance: NA
v_gene: TRBV7-2
j_gene: TRBJ1-1
d_gene: NA
CDR3aa: CASSSGPENTEAFF
CDR3nt: TGTGCCAGCAGCTCGGGACCGGAGAACACTGAAGCTTTCTTT

abundance: NA
v_gene: TRBV11-2
j_gene: TRBJ2-1
d_gene: TRBD1
CDR3aa: CASSFLDRVANEQFF
CDR3nt: TGTGCCAGCAGCTTCTTGGACAGGGTGGCAAATGAGCAGTTCTTC

abundance: NA
v_gene: TRBV25-1
j_gene: TRBJ1-2
d_gene: NA
CDR3aa: CASSDRRTAAGYTF
CDR3nt: TGTGCCAGCAGTGATAGACGGACTGCTGCTGGCTACACCTTC

abundance: once
v_gene: TRBV10-3
j_gene: TRBJ2-1
d_gene: NA
CDR3aa: CAISESLDEQFF
CDR3nt: TGTGCCATCAGTGAGTCGTTGGATGAGCAGTTCTTC

abundance: NA
v_gene: TRBV5-4
j_gene: TRBJ2-2
d_gene: NA
CDR3aa: CASSTTRGELFF
CDR3nt: TGTGCCAGCAGCACCACACGCGGGGAGCTGTTTTTT

abundance: NA
v_gene: TRBV5-1
j_gene: TRBJ2-3
d_gene: TRBD2
CDR3aa: CASSLIPAGGSDTQYF
CDR3nt: TGCGCCAGCAGCTTAATACCAGCGGGGGGATCAGATACGCAGTATTTT

abundance: NA
v_gene: TRBV30
j_gene: TRBJ2-3
d_gene: NA
CDR3aa: CAWSVRSRDTQYF
CDR3nt: TGTGCCTGGAGTGTACGTTCCCGAGATACGCAGTATTTT

abundance: NA
v_gene: TRBV2
j_gene: TRBJ1-6
d_gene: NA
CDR3aa: CASSAEGNSPLHF
CDR3nt: TGTGCCAGCAGTGCCGAAGGAAATTCACCCCTCCACTTT

abundance: NA
v_gene: TRBV9
j_gene: TRBJ1-6
d_gene: TRBD1
CDR3aa: CASSVTYRTGGNSPLHF
CDR3nt: TGTGCCAGCAGCGTGACCTACCGGACAGGGGGAAATTCACCCCTCCACTTT

abundance: NA
v_gene: TRBV27
j_gene: TRBJ1-2
d_gene: TRBD1
CDR3aa: CASSSPGQGALGYTF
CDR3nt: TGTGCCAGCAGCTCCCCGGGACAGGGGGCGCTTGGCTACACCTTC

abundance: NA
v_gene: TRBV7-2
j_gene: TRBJ1-1
d_gene: NA
CDR3aa: CASSPGATENTEAFF
CDR3nt: TGTGCCAGCAGCCCCGGAGCGACGGAGAACACTGAAGCTTTCTTT

abundance: NA
v_gene: TRBV29-1
j_gene: TRBJ2-7
d_gene: TRBD2
CDR3aa: CSGRGDYEQYF
CDR3nt: TGCAGCGGTCGGGGGGACTACGAGCAGTACTTC

abundance: NA
v_gene: TRBV11-3
j_gene: TRBJ2-3
d_gene: NA
CDR3aa: CASSLQAASTDTQYF
CDR3nt: TGTGCCAGCAGCTTACAGGCGGCTAGCACAGATACGCAGTATTTT

abundance: NA
v_gene: TRBV5-1
j_gene: TRBJ1-2
d_gene: NA
CDR3aa: CASSPMPDTAGYTF
CDR3nt: TGCGCCAGCAGCCCCATGCCAGACACAGCGGGCTACACCTTC

abundance: once
v_gene: TRBV14
j_gene: TRBJ2-7
d_gene: NA
CDR3aa: CASSAGRLYEQYF
CDR3nt: TGTGCCAGCAGTGCGGGGCGGCTCTACGAGCAGTACTTC

abundance: medium-sized
v_gene: TRBV5-1
j_gene: TRBJ2-7
d_gene: NA
CDR3aa: CASSLAGHEQYF
CDR3nt: TGCGCCAGCAGCTTGGCCGGCCACGAGCAGTACTTC

abundance: NA
v_gene: TRBV5-1
j_gene: TRBJ2-2
d_gene: TRBD2
CDR3aa: CASSTGLAAGIRNTGELFF
CDR3nt: TGCGCCAGCAGTACGGGACTAGCGGCTGGGATCCGGAACACCGGGGAGCTGTTTTTT

abundance: NA
v_gene: TRBV3-1/TRBV3-2
j_gene: TRBJ2-2
d_gene: NA
CDR3aa: CASSQAATGHTGELFF
CDR3nt: TGTGCCAGCAGCCAAGCGGCTACAGGCCACACCGGGGAGCTGTTTTTT

abundance: NA
v_gene: TRBV6-5
j_gene: TRBJ1-1
d_gene: TRBD1
CDR3aa: CASSWDRGNTEAFF
CDR3nt: TGTGCCAGCAGTTGGGACAGGGGGAACACTGAAGCTTTCTTT

abundance: once
v_gene: TRBV5-1
j_gene: TRBJ2-7
d_gene: NA
CDR3aa: CASSPGLSSYEQYF
CDR3nt: TGCGCCAGCAGCCCAGGGTTAAGCTCCTACGAGCAGTACTTC

abundance: NA
v_gene: TRBV6-5
j_gene: TRBJ1-1
d_gene: NA
CDR3aa: CASTQSSNTEAFF
CDR3nt: TGTGCCAGCACTCAAAGCTCGAACACTGAAGCTTTCTTT

abundance: NA
v_gene: TRBV24-1
j_gene: TRBJ1-2
d_gene: NA
CDR3aa: CATSDPSDGYTF
CDR3nt: TGTGCCACCAGTGACCCGTCTGATGGCTACACCTTC

abundance: NA
v_gene: TRBV6-5
j_gene: TRBJ2-3
d_gene: NA
CDR3aa: CASRREGVYTDTQYF
CDR3nt: TGTGCCAGCAGGCGAGAGGGGGTTTACACAGATACGCAGTATTTT

abundance: NA
v_gene: TRBV28
j_gene: TRBJ2-2
d_gene: NA
CDR3aa: CASTGAGSITRELFF
CDR3nt: TGTGCCAGCACCGGAGCCGGCTCCATAACCAGGGAGCTGTTTTTT

abundance: NA
v_gene: TRBV10-3
j_gene: TRBJ1-1
d_gene: NA
CDR3aa: CAISERRSEAFF
CDR3nt: TGTGCCATCAGTGAGAGGCGATCTGAAGCTTTCTTT

abundance: NA
v_gene: TRBV6-5
j_gene: TRBJ1-1
d_gene: NA
CDR3aa: CASMTQGWTNTEAFF
CDR3nt: TGTGCCAGCATGACTCAGGGGTGGACGAACACTGAAGCTTTCTTT

abundance: NA
v_gene: TRBV2
j_gene: TRBJ1-3
d_gene: NA
CDR3aa: CASSVLPYPSGNTIYF
CDR3nt: TGTGCCAGCAGTGTCTTGCCCTACCCCTCTGGAAACACCATATATTTT

abundance: NA
v_gene: TRBV9
j_gene: TRBJ2-1
d_gene: NA
CDR3aa: CASSVGAEPWTEQFF
CDR3nt: TGTGCCAGCAGCGTAGGGGCGGAGCCTTGGACTGAGCAGTTCTTC

abundance: NA
v_gene: TRBV7-3
j_gene: TRBJ2-1
d_gene: NA
CDR3aa: CASSLGYGSISNEQFF
CDR3nt: TGTGCCAGCAGCTTAGGCTACGGGAGTATAAGTAATGAGCAGTTCTTC

abundance: NA
v_gene: TRBV29-1
j_gene: TRBJ2-3
d_gene: TRBD2
CDR3aa: CSVEDKAGGTDTQYF
CDR3nt: TGCAGCGTTGAAGATAAGGCGGGAGGCACAGATACGCAGTATTTT

abundance: once
v_gene: TRBV29-1
j_gene: TRBJ1-1
d_gene: NA
CDR3aa: CSVGSTGFSEAFF
CDR3nt: TGCAGCGTTGGAAGTACAGGGTTTTCTGAAGCTTTCTTT

abundance: NA
v_gene: TRBV19
j_gene: TRBJ2-1
d_gene: TRBD2
CDR3aa: CASREPGLAGVNEQFF
CDR3nt: TGTGCCAGTAGGGAACCGGGACTAGCGGGGGTAAATGAGCAGTTCTTC

abundance: NA
v_gene: TRBV5-4
j_gene: TRBJ1-3
d_gene: NA
CDR3aa: CASSYLGGRGSTGNTIYF
CDR3nt: TGTGCCAGCAGCTACTTGGGGGGCAGGGGATCAACTGGAAACACCATATATTTT

abundance: NA
v_gene: TRBV5-1
j_gene: TRBJ1-2
d_gene: NA
CDR3aa: CASSPEGYGYTF
CDR3nt: TGCGCCAGCAGCCCGGAGGGGTATGGCTACACCTTC

abundance: NA
v_gene: TRBV30
j_gene: TRBJ2-7
d_gene: NA
CDR3aa: CAWSAGLISSYEQYF
CDR3nt: TGTGCCTGGAGTGCCGGACTTATTAGCTCCTACGAGCAGTACTTC

abundance: NA
v_gene: TRBV4-1
j_gene: TRBJ1-5
d_gene: NA
CDR3aa: CASSLDRGWDQPQHF
CDR3nt: TGCGCCAGCAGCCTAGACCGGGGTTGGGATCAGCCCCAGCATTTT

abundance: NA
v_gene: TRBV27
j_gene: TRBJ1-6
d_gene: TRBD1
CDR3aa: CASSATDRGVGSPLHF
CDR3nt: TGTGCCAGCAGTGCGACCGACAGGGGAGTAGGTTCACCCCTCCACTTT

abundance: NA
v_gene: TRBV2
j_gene: TRBJ1-2
d_gene: TRBD1
CDR3aa: CASSVGTGVGGYTF
CDR3nt: TGTGCCAGCAGTGTCGGGACAGGGGTCGGTGGCTACACCTTC